A selection of T cell receptor beta chains follows, all from one sample in a study of T cell changes during pregnancy in multiple sclerosis. Assay used: immunoSEQ multiplex PCR; TCRdb lists only in-frame clones, some missing. The data hold about 23,000 clones, with 85% observed a single time. This specimen consisted of CD8+ T cells from peripheral blood mononuclear cells, obtained before pregnancy. Source of these receptors: a female donor with multiple sclerosis, enrolled in a pregnancy study. CDR3s include the opening cysteine and the closing phenylalanine or tryptophan. The D gene is left open where the match is weak. Rows give clone size only sometimes, using once, few, many, or a class for an expanded clone.

V gene	clone size	J gene	D gene	CDR3 protein	CDR3 DNA
TRBV19	few	TRBJ1-1	.	CASSIALAGNTEAFF	TGTGCCAGTAGTATAGCCTTGGCAGGGAACACTGAAGCTTTCTTT
TRBV14	.	TRBJ2-5	.	CASSQRTEKETQYF	TGTGCCAGCAGCCAAAGGACTGAAAAAGAGACCCAGTACTTC
TRBV7-9	.	TRBJ1-1	.	CASSFDRIINTEAFF	TGTGCCAGCAGCTTTGACAGGATCATTAACACTGAAGCTTTCTTT
TRBV5-5	.	TRBJ2-7	.	CASSLLGQGEYEQYF	TGTGCCAGCAGCTTGTTGGGCCAGGGCGAGTACGAGCAGTACTTC
TRBV9	.	TRBJ2-1	TRBD2	CASSVALAEPNNEQFF	TGTGCCAGCAGCGTAGCACTAGCGGAGCCTAACAATGAGCAGTTCTTC
TRBV5-8	.	TRBJ1-4	TRBD1	CASSPSGTANEKLFF	TGTGCCAGCAGCCCGTCAGGGACAGCTAATGAAAAACTGTTTTTT
TRBV2	.	TRBJ1-4	.	CASVPPDSPTNEKLFF	TGTGCCAGCGTACCTCCCGACAGTCCAACTAATGAAAAACTGTTTTTT
TRBV6-4	.	TRBJ2-1	TRBD2	CASSGGLAGDHNEQFF	TGTGCCAGCAGCGGCGGACTAGCGGGAGACCACAATGAGCAGTTCTTC
TRBV28	.	TRBJ1-5	TRBD1	CASRLTHRDRGSQPQHF	TGTGCCAGCAGACTAACACACCGGGACAGGGGTAGTCAGCCCCAGCATTTT
TRBV2	.	TRBJ2-1	.	CASMDSKASYNEQFF	TGTGCCAGCATGGACAGCAAGGCATCCTACAATGAGCAGTTCTTC
TRBV5-1	.	TRBJ1-1	TRBD1	CASSVGTGGGNTEAFF	TGCGCCAGCAGCGTCGGGACAGGGGGCGGAAATACTGAAGCTTTCTTT
TRBV29-1	.	TRBJ2-3	.	CSVESGSTDTQYF	TGCAGCGTTGAATCGGGGAGCACAGATACGCAGTATTTT
TRBV28	.	TRBJ1-1	.	CASSYRAMNTEAFF	TGTGCCAGCAGTTACAGGGCCATGAACACTGAAGCTTTCTTT
TRBV18	.	TRBJ1-4	TRBD1	CASSPTGSRPTNEKLFF	TGTGCCAGCTCACCGACAGGGAGTCGCCCAACTAATGAAAAACTGTTTTTT
TRBV9	.	TRBJ2-3	TRBD2	CASSFSGRSTDTQYF	TGTGCCAGCAGCTTTAGCGGGAGGTCCACAGATACGCAGTATTTT
TRBV7-9	.	TRBJ2-7	TRBD2	CASSLVASSGSYEQYF	TGTGCCAGCAGCTTAGTAGCGTCTAGCGGCTCCTACGAGCAGTACTTC
TRBV27	.	TRBJ2-2	.	CASSPLTGELFF	TGTGCCAGCAGCCCTCTTACCGGGGAGCTGTTTTTT
TRBV5-4	.	TRBJ1-2	.	CASSPTTGNYGYTF	TGTGCCAGCAGCCCAACCACAGGGAACTATGGCTACACCTTC
TRBV6-1	.	TRBJ2-3	.	CASSEVGGTTDTQYF	TGTGCCAGCAGTGAAGTTGGCGGGACTACAGATACGCAGTATTTT
TRBV6-5	.	TRBJ1-1	TRBD1	CASSYATGQGAEAFF	TGTGCCAGCAGTTACGCGACCGGACAGGGGGCTGAAGCTTTCTTT
TRBV4-1	.	TRBJ2-2	.	CASSHRSEGTGELFF	TGCGCCAGCAGCCATCGCAGTGAGGGCACCGGGGAGCTGTTTTTT
TRBV5-1	.	TRBJ1-2	.	CASSLDGIRDYGYTF	TGCGCCAGCAGCCTGGACGGGATAAGGGACTATGGCTACACCTTC
TRBV5-1	.	TRBJ2-5	.	CASSLAGGREETQYF	TGCGCCAGCAGCTTGGCTGGGGGCCGGGAAGAGACCCAGTACTTC
TRBV21-1	.	TRBJ2-6	.	CASSLRLTGANVLTF	TGTGCCAGCAGCCTTCGTCTAACTGGGGCCAACGTCCTGACTTTC
TRBV7-3	medium-sized	TRBJ2-1	TRBD2	CASSPGLGEGYEQFF	TGTGCCAGCAGTCCCGGCCTCGGGGAGGGCTATGAGCAGTTCTTC
TRBV9	.	TRBJ1-2	.	CASSVAQLYGYTF	TGTGCCAGCAGCGTAGCACAGCTCTATGGCTACACCTTC
TRBV9	.	TRBJ2-5	TRBD2	CASSPTPSGLQETQYF	TGTGCCAGCAGCCCAACCCCTAGCGGTCTCCAAGAGACCCAGTACTTC
TRBV28	.	TRBJ2-5	TRBD2	CASTSELAGVETQYF	TGTGCCAGCACCTCGGAACTAGCGGGAGTGGAGACCCAGTACTTC
TRBV27	.	TRBJ2-1	TRBD1	CASAGLQGNGADEQFF	TGTGCCAGCGCCGGGTTACAGGGGAATGGTGCGGATGAGCAGTTCTTC
TRBV5-1	.	TRBJ2-3	TRBD2	CASSLVLLANTDTQYF	TGCGCCAGCAGCTTGGTGTTACTAGCGAACACAGATACGCAGTATTTT
TRBV13	.	TRBJ2-7	.	CASSLGWSGYEQYF	TGTGCCAGCAGCTTAGGGTGGAGTGGCTACGAGCAGTACTTC
TRBV4-2	.	TRBJ2-6	.	CASSPRDGGPGANVLTF	TGTGCCAGCAGCCCGAGGGATGGGGGCCCTGGGGCCAACGTCCTGACTTTC
TRBV27	.	TRBJ2-5	TRBD1	CASSAGTGVETQYF	TGTGCCAGCAGTGCCGGGACAGGGGTAGAGACCCAGTACTTC
TRBV28	.	TRBJ1-1	TRBD1	CAARQGPTEAFF	TGTGCCGCAAGACAGGGGCCCACTGAAGCTTTCTTT
TRBV5-6	.	TRBJ2-1	TRBD1	CASSIRGLDNEQFF	TGTGCCAGCAGTATCAGGGGGCTCGACAATGAGCAGTTCTTC
TRBV29-1	few	TRBJ2-1	TRBD2	CSVGRTSGTDYNEQFF	TGCAGCGTCGGGCGGACTAGCGGGACCGACTACAATGAGCAGTTCTTC
TRBV4-3	.	TRBJ1-1	.	CASSQDGGGNTEAFF	TGCGCCAGCAGCCAAGACGGCGGAGGCAACACTGAAGCTTTCTTT
TRBV2	.	TRBJ2-3	TRBD2	CASTIGTSGTPDTQYF	TGTGCCAGCACAATCGGGACTAGCGGGACCCCAGATACGCAGTATTTT
TRBV10-3	.	TRBJ1-2	TRBD1	CAILVVGQGYYGYTF	TGTGCCATCCTCGTCGTTGGACAGGGGTACTATGGCTACACCTTC
TRBV30	.	TRBJ2-3	TRBD2	CAWSGLATDTQYF	TGTGCCTGGAGTGGACTAGCAACAGATACGCAGTATTTT
TRBV11-2	.	TRBJ2-1	TRBD2	CASSSASGRNEQFF	TGTGCCAGCAGCTCAGCTAGCGGGAGAAATGAGCAGTTCTTC
TRBV10-3	once	TRBJ2-7	.	CAISFSSMDREGQYF	TGTGCCATCAGTTTTTCCTCTATGGACAGGGAGGGGCAGTACTTC
TRBV4-3	once	TRBJ2-6	.	CASSQDPQGGANVLTF	TGCGCCAGCAGCCAAGATCCGCAGGGTGGGGCCAACGTCCTGACTTTC
TRBV6-4	.	TRBJ2-1	.	CASSEKQGGGNEQFF	TGTGCCAGCAGTGAAAAACAGGGAGGGGGCAATGAGCAGTTCTTC
TRBV7-9	few	TRBJ1-4	.	CASSKQGNEKLFF	TGTGCCAGCAGCAAACAGGGCAATGAAAAACTGTTTTTT
TRBV4-1	few	TRBJ1-4	.	CASSQGGVRGLFF	TGCGCCAGCAGCCAAGGTGGAGTGCGGGGACTGTTTTTT
TRBV21-1	.	TRBJ1-1	.	CASVRTGGNTEAFF	TGTGCCAGCGTGAGGACAGGGGGGAACACTGAAGCTTTCTTT
TRBV5-1	large	TRBJ2-7	TRBD1	CASSAWDSSSYEQYF	TGCGCCAGCAGCGCCTGGGACAGCAGCTCCTACGAGCAGTACTTC
TRBV6-1	few	TRBJ2-6	.	CASSPQGSGANVLTF	TGTGCCAGCAGTCCGCAGGGTTCTGGGGCCAACGTCCTGACTTTC
TRBV7-9	.	TRBJ1-2	TRBD1	CASSDGPGQPFPANYGYTF	TGTGCCAGCAGCGATGGCCCGGGACAGCCATTCCCAGCTAACTATGGCTACACCTTC